This TCR beta chain was captured by sequencing in a study of spatial heterogeneity in lung cancer. Study-level information: Fewer alpha-chain than beta-chain sequences were consistently detected.

TCRdb ran MiXCR on the 5' RACE reads and lists one entry per CDR3 protein. The profile shows tens of thousands of distinct CDR3 sequences, approximately 18% of them singletons. Germline V gene lookup returns CDR1 MNHNY and CDR2 SVGAGI (reference sequence). This CDR3 is 17 amino acids long. J lost 4 bases, V lost 6 bases, and 17 bases had no gene match. This clonotype occurred a few times. Its antigen is not known. Noted time point: sample taken at primary tumor resection. From tumor, nontumor lung or frozen PBMC, whole RNA was taken unsorted for sequencing. The study, taken as a whole, reports: Ubiquitous, expanded tumor-derived TCRs were more frequently observed in blood at resection than at follow-up.

Source: PBMCs, taken at surgery. The chain joins TRBV6-6 to TRBJ2-7, with 8 nucleotides matching TRBD1. The TCR sequence derives from a male donor with early-stage non-small cell lung cancer. Written as DNA, the CDR3 is TGTGCCAGCAGCGAACAGAGCGGACAGGGTGGATGGTACGAGCAGTACTTC. Its translation is CASSEQSGQGGWYEQYF.